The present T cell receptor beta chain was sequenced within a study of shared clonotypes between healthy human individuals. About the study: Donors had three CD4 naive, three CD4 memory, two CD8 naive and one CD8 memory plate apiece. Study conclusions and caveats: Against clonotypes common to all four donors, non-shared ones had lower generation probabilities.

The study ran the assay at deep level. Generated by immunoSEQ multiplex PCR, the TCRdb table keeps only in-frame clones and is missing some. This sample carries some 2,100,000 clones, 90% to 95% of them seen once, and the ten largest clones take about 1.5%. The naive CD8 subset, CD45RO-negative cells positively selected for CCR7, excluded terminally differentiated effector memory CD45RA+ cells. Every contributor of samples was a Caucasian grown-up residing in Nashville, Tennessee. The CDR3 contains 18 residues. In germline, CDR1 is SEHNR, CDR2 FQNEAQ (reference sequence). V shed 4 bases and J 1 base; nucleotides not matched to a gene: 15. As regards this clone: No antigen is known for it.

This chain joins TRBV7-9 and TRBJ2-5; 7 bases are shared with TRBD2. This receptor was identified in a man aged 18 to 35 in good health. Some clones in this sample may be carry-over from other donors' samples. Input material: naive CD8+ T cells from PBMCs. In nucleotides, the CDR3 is TGTGCCAGCAGCTCGGGCACGAGCGGGGTTTTTGGCCAAGAGACCCAGTACTTC. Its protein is CASSSGTSGVFGQETQYF.